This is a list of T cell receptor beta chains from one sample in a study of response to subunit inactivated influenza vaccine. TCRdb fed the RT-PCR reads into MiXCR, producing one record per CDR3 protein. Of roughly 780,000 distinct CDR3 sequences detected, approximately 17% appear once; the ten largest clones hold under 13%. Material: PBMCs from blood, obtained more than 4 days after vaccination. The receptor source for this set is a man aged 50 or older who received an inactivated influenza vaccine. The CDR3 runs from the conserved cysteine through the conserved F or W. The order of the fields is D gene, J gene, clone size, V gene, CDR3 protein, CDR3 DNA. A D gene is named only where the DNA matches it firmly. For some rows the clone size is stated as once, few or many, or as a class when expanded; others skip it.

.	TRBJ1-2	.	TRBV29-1	CSVEGSGGDYGYTF	TGCAGCGTTGAAGGGAGTGGAGGGGACTATGGCTACACCTTC
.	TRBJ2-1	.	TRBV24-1	CATSETYNEQFF	TGTGCCACCAGTGAGACCTACAATGAGCAGTTCTTC
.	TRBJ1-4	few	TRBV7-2	CASSLGRATNEKLFF	TGTGCCAGCAGCTTGGGGAGGGCAACTAATGAAAAACTGTTTTTT
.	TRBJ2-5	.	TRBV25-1	CASSPTGSRTETQYF	TGTGCCAGCAGTCCAACCGGTAGTAGGACGGAGACCCAGTACTTC
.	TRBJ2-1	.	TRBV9	CASSVAGARGDEQFF	TGTGCCAGCAGCGTAGCGGGAGCTAGGGGGGATGAGCAGTTCTTC
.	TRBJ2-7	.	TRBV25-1	CASSEAGSNEQYF	TGTGCCAGCAGTGAGGCGGGGTCTAACGAGCAGTACTTC
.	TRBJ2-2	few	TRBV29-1	CSVGAQGIGELFF	TGCAGCGTTGGAGCTCAGGGGATCGGGGAGCTGTTTTTT
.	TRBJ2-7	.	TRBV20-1	CSAREGVSYEQYF	TGCAGTGCTAGAGAGGGGGTATCCTACGAGCAGTACTTC
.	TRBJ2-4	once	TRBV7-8	CASSRGRPLAKNIQYF	TGTGCCAGCAGCCGGGGAAGGCCGCTAGCCAAAAACATTCAGTACTTC
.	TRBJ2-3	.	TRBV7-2	CASSLYSRTDTQYF	TGTGCCAGCAGCCTCTACAGCCGCACAGATACGCAGTATTTT
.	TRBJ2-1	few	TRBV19	CASSGRGERRKRNEQFF	TGTGCCAGTAGTGGGAGGGGGGAGCGGCGGAAACGCAATGAGCAGTTCTTC
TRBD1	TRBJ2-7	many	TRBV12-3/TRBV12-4	CASSFRWDRGRSEQYF	TGTGCCAGCAGTTTCCGTTGGGACAGGGGGAGGTCCGAGCAGTACTTC
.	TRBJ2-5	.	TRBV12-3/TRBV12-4	CASSTPGSRPETQYF	TGTGCCAGCAGTACCCCGGGGTCCCGCCCCGAGACCCAGTACTTC
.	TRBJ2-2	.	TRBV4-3	CASSQDLAPTGELFF	TGCGCCAGCAGCCAAGATTTGGCACCCACCGGGGAGCTGTTTTTT
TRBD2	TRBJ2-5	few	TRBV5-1	CASSLAIAGRETQYF	TGCGCCAGCAGCTTGGCGATAGCGGGAAGGGAGACCCAGTACTTC
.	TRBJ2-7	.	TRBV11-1	CASSERYRVYEQYF	TGTGCCAGCAGCGAGAGGTACAGGGTATACGAGCAGTACTTC
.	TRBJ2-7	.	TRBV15	CATSRHRTEPQYF	TGTGCCACCAGCAGACACAGGACAGAGCCTCAGTACTTC
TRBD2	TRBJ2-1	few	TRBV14	CASSQELRGTSNEQFF	TGTGCCAGCAGCCAAGAACTGCGGGGGACGTCCAATGAGCAGTTCTTC
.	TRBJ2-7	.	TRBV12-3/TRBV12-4	CASSQQAGYEQYF	TGTGCCAGCAGTCAACAGGCCGGCTACGAGCAGTACTTC
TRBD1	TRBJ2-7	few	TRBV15	CATSSAGTGIYEQYF	TGTGCCACCAGCAGTGCCGGGACAGGGATCTACGAGCAGTACTTC
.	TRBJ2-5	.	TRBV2	CTSTRGTPVGETQYF	TGTACCAGCACCCGGGGGACCCCCGTCGGAGAGACCCAGTACTTC
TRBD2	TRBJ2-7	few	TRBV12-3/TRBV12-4	CASSTSRASGRVDEQYF	TGTGCCAGCAGTACCAGCCGGGCTAGCGGGAGAGTCGACGAGCAGTACTTC
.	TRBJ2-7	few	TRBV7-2	CASSQRHSYEQYF	TGTGCCAGCAGCCAACGGCACTCTTACGAGCAGTACTTC
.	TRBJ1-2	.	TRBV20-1	CSAPPINIKVSGYTF	TGCAGTGCTCCACCCATTAATATTAAGGTCTCTGGCTACACCTTC
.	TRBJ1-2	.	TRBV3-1	CASSPAAYGYTF	TGTGCCAGCAGCCCCGCCGCGTATGGCTACACCTTC
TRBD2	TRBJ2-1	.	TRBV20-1	CSASGTSGSSPNEQFF	TGCAGTGCTAGCGGGACTAGCGGGAGTTCCCCGAATGAGCAGTTCTTC
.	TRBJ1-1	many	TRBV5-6	CASSPVNLPEAFF	TGTGCCAGCAGCCCAGTCAATCTACCTGAAGCTTTCTTT
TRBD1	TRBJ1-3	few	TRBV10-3	CAIDTRDRRIGSGNTIYF	TGTGCCATCGACACTCGGGACAGGCGGATCGGCTCTGGAAACACCATATATTTT
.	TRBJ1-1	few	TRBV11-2	CASSRKAGTLNEAFF	TGTGCCAGCAGCCGAAAGGCAGGAACTTTGAATGAAGCTTTCTTT
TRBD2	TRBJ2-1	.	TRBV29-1	CSVASGSSYNEQFF	TGCAGCGTGGCTAGCGGGAGCTCCTACAATGAGCAGTTCTTC
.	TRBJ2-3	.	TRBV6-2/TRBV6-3	CASSYTSTSTDTQYF	TGTGCCAGCAGTTACACGTCTACTAGCACAGATACGCAGTATTTT
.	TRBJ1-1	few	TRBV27	CASSTRTVVMNTEAFF	TGTGCCAGCAGTACCCGGACAGTAGTTATGAACACTGAAGCTTTCTTT
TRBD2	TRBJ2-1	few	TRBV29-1	CSGGGLAGEEQFF	TGCAGCGGGGGGGGACTAGCGGGAGAAGAGCAGTTCTTC
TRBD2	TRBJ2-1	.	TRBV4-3	CASSQDLMRGGGNEQFF	TGCGCCAGCAGCCAAGATCTGATGCGGGGGGGCGGTAATGAGCAGTTCTTC